This record looks at one T cell receptor beta chain sequence and its context. Its cognate antigen is unknown. The sample has other DNA sequences that encode this CDR3 too. This sample is part of a study of siplizumab effects on memory and regulatory T cells. Broader study findings: Unstimulated naive T cells seemed to show more diversity than memory cells did, and they also seemed to be among the major contributors to the alloresponse.

Repertoires were generated with immunoSEQ multiplex PCR, while TCRdb's copy carries only in-frame clones and drops some. The sample lists 95,000 to 100,000 clones; approximately 91% were seen once. Germline V gives CDR1 SGDLS, CDR2 YYNGEE. Germline trimming cut 0 bases from V and 1 base from J; bases unmatched to any gene: 2. The CDR3 length is 15 residues. The chain links TRBV9 to TRBJ2-7, with 9 bases that match TRBD2. The clonotype comes from a human donor in good health. Sequenced sample: non-Treg CD4+ T cells sorted from blood. CDR3 DNA sequence: TGTGCCAGCAGCGTAGGCCTAGCGGGATCCTACGAGCAGTACTTC. Translated, it gives CASSVGLAGSYEQYF.